What follows describes a single T cell receptor beta chain. The sample comes from a study of blood T cell repertoires in COVID-19. In the study overall: The United States, Italy and Spain provided the acute and convalescent COVID-19 samples. T cells, B-cell-depleted T cells, or PBMCs supplied cDNA or gDNA.

Here immunoSEQ multiplex PCR was the method, and the copy in TCRdb shows in-frame clones only, minus some. The sample contains approximately 230,000 clones, more than 80% of which appear only once. CDR3 length: 16 residues. The germline CDR1 and CDR2 sequences are SSHAT and FNYEAQ (reference sequence). V was clipped by 0 bases and J by 4 bases; unmatched bases: 6. V gene TRBV7-7 combines with J gene TRBJ2-5; TRBD1 aligns across 9 bases. What was sequenced was peripheral blood. This clonotype was obtained from a man in his thirties or forties who had recovered from COVID-19. For the CDR3, the DNA is TGTGCCAGCAGCTTAGCCCCCCCGGGACAGGGAGAGACCCAGTACTTC. This codes for CASSLAPPGQGETQYF.